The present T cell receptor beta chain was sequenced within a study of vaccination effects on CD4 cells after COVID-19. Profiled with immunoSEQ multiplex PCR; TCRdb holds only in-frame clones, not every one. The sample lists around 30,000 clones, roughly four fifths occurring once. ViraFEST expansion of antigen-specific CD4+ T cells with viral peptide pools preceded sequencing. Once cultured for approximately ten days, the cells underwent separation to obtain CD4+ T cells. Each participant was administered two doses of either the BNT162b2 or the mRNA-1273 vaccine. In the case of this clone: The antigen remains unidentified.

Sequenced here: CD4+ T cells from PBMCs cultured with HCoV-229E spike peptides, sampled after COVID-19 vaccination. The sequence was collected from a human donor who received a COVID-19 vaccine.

Here the CDR3 reads CASSFGEGNTGELFF. The CDR3 region has the DNA TGTGCCAGCAGCTTTGGGGAGGGGAATACCGGGGAGCTGTTTTTT. The chain couples TRBV11-3 to TRBJ2-2; 7 bases line up with TRBD2. Looked up from germline, CDR1 is SGHNT and CDR2 is YENEEA. The CDR3 totals 15 residues. V lost 3 bases to trimming and J lost 5 bases; unmatched junction nucleotides: 6.